The clone carrying this T cell receptor beta chain was detected many times. Germline V lookup: CDR1 SGDLS, CDR2 YYNGEE. Deletions cut 6 bases from V and 2 bases from J, with 11 bases between. The CDR3 is 13 amino acids. These data are taken from a study of T cells in Graves' hyperthyroidism and ophthalmopathy. Study information: The initial diagnosis was the point when peripheral blood was collected, ahead of any treatment.

Researchers took RNA transcripts and amplified the TCR beta CDR3 regions from them. First-round RT-PCR of the TCR CDR3 relied on the HTBI primer set. MiXCR, run by TCRdb on the multiplex PCR reads, gives a single entry per CDR3 protein. Counted here are hundreds of thousands of distinct CDR3 sequences, roughly 15% occurring once; the ten biggest clones make up under 15%. The cohort's ophthalmopathy patients, a group with duration under 3 months, had a Clinical Activity Score of at least 3 and a NOSPECS grade of at least 4. Clinical symptoms, serum thyroxine, TRAb, thyroid ultrasound and orbital computed tomography established diagnosis.

This sequence joins TRBV9 and TRBJ2-5; the D is unclear. The receptor's source is a woman aged 45-59 years with Graves' ophthalmopathy. Source material: blood. This CDR3 reads CASNRDTQETQYF. The CDR3 region has the DNA TGTGCCAGCAACCGCGACACACAAGAGACCCAGTACTTC.